The next 8 T cell receptor beta chains were all read from a single sample in a study of CD8 T cells in ankylosing spondylitis. TCRdb ran MiXCR on the 5' RACE reads and lists one entry per CDR3 protein. The data hold around 330,000 distinct CDR3 sequences, with approximately 10% observed a single time. Sequencing was performed on blood, either unsorted or a sorted T cell fraction (not recorded which). Receptors were obtained from a female donor with ankylosing spondylitis or in good health (not recorded which).

Comment on this clonotype: This may arise from a read error, as a much more abundant clone is one base away. This chain uses TRBV11-2 with TRBJ2-1; 9 positions agree with TRBD2. Germline V gene data show CDR1 as SGHAT and CDR2 as FQNNGV. This CDR3 spans 15 amino acids. CDR3 bases: TGTGCCTGCAGCTCCTATAGCGGGAGAGGAAATGAGCAGTTCTTC. Protein sequence: CACSSYSGRGNEQFF.

This clonotype has at least ten counts. The V gene is TRBV29-1, the J gene TRBJ2-1; D is ambiguous. Germline CDR1 and CDR2: SQVTM and ANQGSEA. With 5 bases removed from V and 10 bases from J, the gap between germline ends came to 12 bases. This CDR3 contains 11 residues. CDR3 nucleotide sequence: TGCAGCGTTCAGTCCCTGTGGGAGCAGTTCTTC. Translated, it gives CSVQSLWEQFF.

This clonotype occurred many times. The chain uses TRBV6-5 and TRBJ2-4, with D perhaps being TRBD1 or TRBD2 (5 bases each). CDR1 and CDR2 from the germline V gene are MNHEY and SVGAGI. The V end lost 2 bases, the J end lost 3 bases, and 11 bases lay between the germline ends. This CDR3 has 15 amino acids. CDR3 region: CASSYPGGGKNIQYF. In nucleotides, the CDR3 is TGTGCCAGCAGTTACCCGGGTGGGGGCAAAAACATTCAGTACTTC.

This clonotype was found many times. V and J are TRBV29-1 and TRBJ2-3; 8 nucleotides match TRBD1. Germline CDR1 and CDR2: SQVTM and ANQGSEA. J was trimmed by 0 bases and V by 4 bases; bases with no gene match: 3. The CDR3 loop spans 14 amino acids. This chain's CDR3 is CSVGGDRSTDTQYF. Here the CDR3 DNA reads TGCAGCGTTGGTGGGGACAGGAGCACAGATACGCAGTATTTT.

This clonotype was observed at least ten times. V gene TRBV2 combines with J gene TRBJ2-7; 8 nucleotides agree with TRBD2. Germline V gives CDR1 SNHLY, CDR2 FYNNEI. Trimming took 7 bases from V and 1 from J; bases not matched to a gene: 6. This CDR3 comprises 14 residues. CDR3 sequence (DNA): TGTGCCAGCACCCTTAGCGGGGTTTCCTACGAGCAGTACTTC. Its translation is CASTLSGVSYEQYF.

In its sample, this clonotype was seen a few times. This chain connects TRBV6-1 to TRBJ2-6, with D unresolved. CDR3 length: 16 residues. Between the trimmed V and J ends, which lost 6 bases and 1 base, there was a span of 13 bases. The germline V gene has CDR1 MNHNS and CDR2 SASEGT. CDR3: CASSDRGRSGANVLTF. CDR3 sequence (DNA): TGTGCCAGCAGCGACCGTGGGCGGTCTGGGGCCAACGTCCTGACTTTC.

This clonotype was seen at least ten times. This sequence joins TRBV29-1 and TRBJ2-1; 9 nucleotides match TRBD2. The CDR3 consists of 14 residues. Germline lookup yields CDR1 SQVTM and CDR2 ANQGSEA. Trimming took 3 bases from V and 4 from J; bases not matched to a gene: 4. The CDR3 DNA reads as TGCAGCGTTGATGGGGCGGGAGGGTACAATGAGCAGTTCTTC. Its translation is CSVDGAGGYNEQFF.

This clonotype was counted many times. The CDR3 DNA reads TGTGCCAGCAGCTTAAGGCCCACAGCCTCGAACACTGAAGCTTTCTTT. Protein product: CASSLRPTASNTEAFF. The rearrangement uses TRBV7-2 and TRBJ1-1, with D unclear. V was shortened by 2 bases and J by 1 base, with 14 bases between the two germline ends. Germline V gives CDR1 SGHTA, CDR2 FQGNSA. CDR3 length equals 16 residues.